This TCR beta chain comes out of a study of T cells in Graves' hyperthyroidism and ophthalmopathy. Study-level points and caveats: Most thyroid clonotypes with frequency above 0.001 were detected in blood.

This clonotype was detected ten times or more. As yet, its antigen is unknown. RNA transcripts were the template for amplifying TCR beta CDR3 regions. The HTBI primer set drove a first-round RT-PCR of the TCR CDR3. TCRdb fed the multiplex PCR reads into MiXCR, producing one record per CDR3 protein. In the table there are roughly 500,000 distinct CDR3 sequences, approximately 24% of which are singletons. Active moderate-to-severe ophthalmopathy, Clinical Activity Score at least 3, NOSPECS at least 4, under 3 months' duration. The diagnostic basis comprised clinical symptoms, serum thyroxine and TRAb, thyroid ultrasound and orbital computed tomography. Germline CDR1 DFQATT, CDR2 SNEGSKA (reference sequence). The CDR3 spans 13 residues. The V and J ends lost 6 bases and 5 bases, in that order; junction bases with no gene match: 5.

The TCR sequence derives from a woman in her twenties or thirties with Graves' ophthalmopathy. The sequenced material came from blood. The genes are TRBV20-1 and TRBJ1-2, with 11 bases matching TRBD1. For the CDR3, the DNA is TGCAGTGCGGCCGGGACAGGGGGATATGGCTACACCTTC. As protein: CSAAGTGGYGYTF.